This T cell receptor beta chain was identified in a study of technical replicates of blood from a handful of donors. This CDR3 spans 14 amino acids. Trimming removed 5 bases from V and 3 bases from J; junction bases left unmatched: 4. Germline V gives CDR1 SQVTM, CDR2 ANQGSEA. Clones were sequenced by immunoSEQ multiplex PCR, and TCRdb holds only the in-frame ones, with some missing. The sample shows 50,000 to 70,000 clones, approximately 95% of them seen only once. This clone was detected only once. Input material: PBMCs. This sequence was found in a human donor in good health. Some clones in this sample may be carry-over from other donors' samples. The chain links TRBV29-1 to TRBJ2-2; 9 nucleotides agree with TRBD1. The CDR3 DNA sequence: TGCAGCGTTCGGGACAGGGTGGACACCGGGGAGCTGTTTTTT. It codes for CSVRDRVDTGELFF.